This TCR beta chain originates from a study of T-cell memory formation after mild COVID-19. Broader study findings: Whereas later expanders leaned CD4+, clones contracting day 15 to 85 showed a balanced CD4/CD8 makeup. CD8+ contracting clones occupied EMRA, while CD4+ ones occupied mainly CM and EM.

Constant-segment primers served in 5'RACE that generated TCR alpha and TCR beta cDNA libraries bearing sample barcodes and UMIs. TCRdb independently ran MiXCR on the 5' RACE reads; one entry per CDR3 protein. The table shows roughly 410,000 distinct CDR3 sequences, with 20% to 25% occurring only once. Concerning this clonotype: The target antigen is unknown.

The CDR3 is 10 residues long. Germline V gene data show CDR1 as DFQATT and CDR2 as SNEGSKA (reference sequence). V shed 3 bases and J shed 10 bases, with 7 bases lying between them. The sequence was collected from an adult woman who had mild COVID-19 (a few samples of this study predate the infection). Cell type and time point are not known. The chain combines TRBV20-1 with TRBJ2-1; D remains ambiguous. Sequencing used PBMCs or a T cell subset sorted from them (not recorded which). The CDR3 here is CSASNGEQFF. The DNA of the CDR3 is TGCAGTGCTAGTAACGGAGAGCAGTTCTTC.